This T cell receptor beta chain was sequenced in a study of Ad26.COV2.S vaccination and SARS-CoV-2 variants. The table came from immunoSEQ multiplex PCR; TCRdb's copy has only in-frame clones and leaves some out. The data contain roughly 330,000 clones, 85% to 90% of them seen just once; the ten biggest clones take up over 5%. A note on this clone: Its antigen remains unknown.

Germline loops: CDR1 MNHEY, CDR2 SVGAGI. The CDR3 is made up of 12 amino acids. V was pared by 6 bases and J by 3 bases, with 8 bases between. Study-wide results and limits: Recipients of vaccine and of placebo showed similar breadth of their non-spike TCR repertoires.

Treatment indicated: roughly 18 received Ad26.COV2.S at low or high dose, single or two shots; about 5 received placebo; per-sample allocation not given. Sampling was performed 63 days after the first vaccine or placebo injection. Immunization relied on an Ad26 vector, which expressed Wuhan-strain SARS-CoV-2 spike. This TCR was sampled from a person aged 18-60 years who received the Ad26.COV2.S COVID-19 vaccine or a placebo. V is TRBV6-5 and J is TRBJ1-2; D not certain. The source was peripheral blood, collected in a trial of Ad26.COV2.S vaccine versus placebo. CDR3 in DNA: TGTGCCAGCAGCCGAGGACACTATGGCTACACCTTC. Encoded protein: CASSRGHYGYTF.